The source of this T cell receptor beta chain is a study of T cells in Graves' hyperthyroidism and ophthalmopathy. Study background: At initial diagnosis, before any treatment had begun, peripheral blood was obtained. General study points: The model foresaw ophthalmopathy a median roughly 6.5 months prior to onset. Most clonotypes that expanded in the thyroid above 0.001 also showed up in blood.

This clonotype was observed a handful of times. Its antigen is not known. The source material, RNA transcripts, was used to amplify TCR beta CDR3 regions. TCR CDR3 underwent first-round RT-PCR with the HTBI primer set. TCRdb re-analysed the multiplex PCR reads in MiXCR, keeping a single row per CDR3 protein. The profile shows approximately 430,000 distinct CDR3 sequences, about 15% of them singletons. The CDR3 loop spans 14 amino acids. V gave up 7 bases and J gave up 3 bases, with 16 bases separating them. The germline gives CDR1 MNHNS, CDR2 SASEGT. Sample: blood. This sequence joins TRBV6-1 and TRBJ2-7; no clear D. This sequence originates from a woman between 18 and 30 years old with Graves' hyperthyroidism. In DNA, the CDR3 is TGTGCCAGCACCCAGGACCCGCGCATCTACGAGCAGTACTTC. Protein: CASTQDPRIYEQYF.